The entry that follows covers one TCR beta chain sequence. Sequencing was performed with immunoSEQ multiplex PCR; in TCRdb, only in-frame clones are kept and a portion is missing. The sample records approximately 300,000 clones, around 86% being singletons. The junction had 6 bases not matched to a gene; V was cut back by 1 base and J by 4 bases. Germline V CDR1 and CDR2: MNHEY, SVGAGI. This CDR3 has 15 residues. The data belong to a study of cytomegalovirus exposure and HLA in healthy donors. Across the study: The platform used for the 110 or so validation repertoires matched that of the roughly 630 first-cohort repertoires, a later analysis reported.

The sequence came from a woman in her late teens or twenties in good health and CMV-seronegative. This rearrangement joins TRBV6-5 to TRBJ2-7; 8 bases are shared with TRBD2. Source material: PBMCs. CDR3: CASSYYVGGEYEQYF. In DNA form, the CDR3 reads TGTGCCAGCAGTTACTACGTCGGGGGGGAGTACGAGCAGTACTTC.